The next 10 T cell receptor beta chains were all read from a single sample in a study of Graves' ophthalmopathy and Graves' hyperthyroidism. TCR beta CDR3 regions were amplified from RNA transcripts. Amplification began with first-round RT-PCR using HTBI primers, then second-round multiplex PCR was performed. Each CDR3 protein gets one entry after TCRdb re-called the multiplex PCR reads with MiXCR. Here the sample spans 45,000 to 60,000 distinct CDR3 sequences, 45% to 55% being singletons. Sequenced input: peripheral blood. These receptors were collected from an adult woman with Graves' ophthalmopathy.

This clonotype has just a few counts. In this CDR3 the conserved last residue, phenylalanine or tryptophan, is missing, so a read error is likely. The DNA is omitted, as the CDR3 cannot be located on it reliably, and the CDR3 follows TCRdb's listing. The chain carries TRBV7-9 and TRBJ2-6. The CDR3 is 10 residues long, ends included. Germline V gives CDR1 SEHNR, CDR2 FQNEAQ (reference sequence). CDR3 in amino acids: CASSYLVESS.

In DNA, the CDR3 is TGTGCCATCAGGGGCCGAAACACCATATATTTT. Protein product: CAIRGRNTIYF. The chain uses TRBV10-3 and TRBJ1-3; D not certain. This CDR3 has 11 amino acids. The V gene lost 6 bases and the J gene lost 5 bases, with 5 bases spanning the gap. The V gene's germline CDR1 is ENHRY and CDR2 SYGVKD.

This clonotype has only a few counts. The chain employs TRBV19 and TRBJ1-5; 7 positions match TRBD1. This CDR3 has 13 residues. V lost 6 bases, J lost 3 bases, and 2 bases stayed unmatched. Germline CDR1 LNHDA, CDR2 SQIVND (reference sequence). The CDR3 coding sequence is TGTGCCAGTAGAGACAGGGACAATCAGCCCCAGCATTTT. It specifies CASRDRDNQPQHF.

This clonotype has a count of ten or more. The chain employs TRBV7-9 and TRBJ2-7; tentatively, D is TRBD1 (5 bases). There are 12 residues in the CDR3. Germline lookup yields CDR1 SEHNR and CDR2 FQNEAQ (reference sequence). Trimming took off 1 base at V and 5 bases at J, with 6 bases between the two ends. The CDR3 here is CASSLGQNEQYF. CDR3 sequence (DNA): TGTGCCAGCAGCTTAGGACAGAACGAGCAGTACTTC.

This clonotype was observed at least ten times. This could be a read error, since a much larger clone is one nucleotide away. The rearrangement uses TRBV5-8 and TRBJ2-7; the match to TRBD2 covers 7 bases. Germline V gives CDR1 SGHTS, CDR2 YDEGEE. This CDR3 is 15 amino acids long. Trimming at V came to 6 bases and at J to 2 bases, leaving 11 bases not matched to a gene. This CDR3 reads CASTPAGGSAYEQYF. As DNA, the CDR3 is TGTGCCAGCACCCCGGCGGGCGGGAGTGCCTACGAGCAGTACTTC. Combining the CDR3 with reference TRBV5-8 and TRBJ2-7 gives the whole variable domain EAGVTQSPTHLIKTRGQQATLRCSPISGHTSVYWYQQALGLGLQFLLWYDEGEERNRGNFPPRFSGRQFPNYSSELNVNALELEDSALYLCASTPAGGSAYEQYFGPGTRLTVT.

The chain is built from TRBV2 and TRBJ1-6, with 8 bases aligning to TRBD1. This CDR3 comprises 19 residues. The V and J ends lost 3 bases and 0 bases, in that order; junction bases with no gene match: 10. CDR1 SNHLY and CDR2 FYNNEI come from the germline V gene. The CDR3 spells CASSDPLDRALSYNSPLHF. The DNA of the CDR3 is TGTGCCAGCAGTGACCCCTTGGACAGGGCCCTCTCCTATAATTCACCCCTCCACTTT.

The J gene is TRBJ2-7, the V gene TRBV6-5, with D maybe TRBD1 (5 bases). The ends were cut back, 2 bases at V and 2 bases at J, with 10 bases in the middle. The CDR3 has 14 residues. Germline assignment: CDR1 MNHEY and CDR2 SVGAGI. This CDR3 reads CASSYRTIPYEQYF. CDR3 coding DNA: TGTGCCAGCAGTTACCGGACAATCCCCTACGAGCAGTACTTC.

This clonotype was detected once. The V and J genes are TRBV10-1 and TRBJ1-6; TRBD1 matches 7 bases. The CDR3 extends over 13 amino acids. Per germline, CDR1 WNHNN and CDR2 SYGVQD (reference sequence). J was trimmed by 14 bases and V by 8 bases; bases with no gene match: 12. The CDR3 loop reads CASRRTGRRTLHF. The CDR3 nucleotides read TGCGCCAGCCGGCGGACAGGCCGGAGGACCCTCCACTTT.

The chain recombines TRBV7-2 with TRBJ2-3, with 12 bases that match TRBD2. From germline, CDR1 is SGHTA and CDR2 FQGNSA. The CDR3 is 17 residues long. The J segment lost 7 bases and the V segment lost 1 base, leaving 9 bases of the junction unmatched. CDR3 sequence (DNA): TGTGCCAGCAGCTTAGAGGCTGGGCTAGCGGGAGGGAATACGCAGTATTTT. Its translation: CASSLEAGLAGGNTQYF.

Points on this clonotype: Because it lacks the conserved phenylalanine or tryptophan at the end, this CDR3 is likely a read error. The rearrangement uses TRBV20-1 and TRBJ2-7; TRBD2 agrees at 7 bases. Per the germline V gene, CDR1 is DFQATT and CDR2 is SNEGSKA (reference sequence). V lost 0 bases to trimming and J lost 5 bases; unmatched junction nucleotides: 13. The CDR3 is made up of 16 amino acids. The CDR3 DNA is TGCAGTGCTAGAGATGTGGGAGGGGCCGGGTCCCACGAGCAGTACTCC. Amino acids: CSARDVGGAGSHEQYS.